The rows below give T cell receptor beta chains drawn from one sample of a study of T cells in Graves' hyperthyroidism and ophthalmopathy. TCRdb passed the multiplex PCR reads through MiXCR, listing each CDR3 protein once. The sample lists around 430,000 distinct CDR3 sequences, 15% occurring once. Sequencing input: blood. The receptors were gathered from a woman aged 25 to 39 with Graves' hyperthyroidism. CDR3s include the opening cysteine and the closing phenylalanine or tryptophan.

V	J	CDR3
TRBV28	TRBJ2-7	CASKPVGTYTVGSYEQYF
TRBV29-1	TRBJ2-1	CSVELQQFSYNEQFF
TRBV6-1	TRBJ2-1	CASKTVEQFF
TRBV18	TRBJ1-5	CASSPLRGGDQPQHF
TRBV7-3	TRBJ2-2	CASSWTGGNTGELFF
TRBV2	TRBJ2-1	CASVRSRDNEQFF
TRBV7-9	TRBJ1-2	CASSTPRQARNGYTF
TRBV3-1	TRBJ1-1	CASTPGGTWGTEAFF
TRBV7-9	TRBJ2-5	CASSPSPRGETQYF
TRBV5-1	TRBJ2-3	CASSSGQTLDTDTQYF
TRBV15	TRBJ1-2	CATSRDGQGDYGYTF
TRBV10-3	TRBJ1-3	CAISESDSSGNTIYF
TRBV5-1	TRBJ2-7	CASGLAEKSSYEQYF
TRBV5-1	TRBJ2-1	CASSDPGLAAYNEQFF
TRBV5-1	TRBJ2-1	CASSLGLGDFKKFF
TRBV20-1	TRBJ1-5	CSARDWTDDQPQHF
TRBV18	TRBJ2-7	CASSPGPAYEQYF
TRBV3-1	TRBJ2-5	CASSQGAGRAAPPQETQYF
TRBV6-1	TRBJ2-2	CASRPPSGTGYTGELFF
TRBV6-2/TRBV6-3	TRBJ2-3	CASSYQLFTDTQYF
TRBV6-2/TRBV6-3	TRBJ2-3	CATHEPGDTQYF
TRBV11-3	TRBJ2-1	CASSFSGTGNNEQFF
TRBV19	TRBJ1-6	CASSSSSYNSPLHF
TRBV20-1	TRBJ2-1	CSARGGTSGNNEQFF
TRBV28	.	CASSPGTYYEQFF
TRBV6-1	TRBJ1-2	CASSEGSYGYTF
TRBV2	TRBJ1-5	CASSPYPDRTNQPQHF
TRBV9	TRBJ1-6	CASSDGLGNSPLHF
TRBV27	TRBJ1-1	CASSLSTGSNTEAFF
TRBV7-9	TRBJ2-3	CASSLGPRTSETNTDTQYF
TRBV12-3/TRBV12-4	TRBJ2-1	CASSEIAANEQFF
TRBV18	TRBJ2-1	CASSPDIGIGNEQFF
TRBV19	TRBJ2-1	CASSMIGGNNEQFF
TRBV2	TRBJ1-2	CASRATSGLGGYTF
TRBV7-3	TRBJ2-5	CASSLTGAGWGETQYF
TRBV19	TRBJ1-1	CASSIGQRGITEAFF
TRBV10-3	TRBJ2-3	CAARGSSWTDTQYF
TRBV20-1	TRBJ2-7	CSAQDRWTSGGLYEQYF
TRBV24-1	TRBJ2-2	CATSHASGRGGELFF
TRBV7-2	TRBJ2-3	CASSQGPTDTQYF
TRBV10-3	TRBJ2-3	CAIGLREVDTQYF
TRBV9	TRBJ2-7	CASSTWDGYEQYF
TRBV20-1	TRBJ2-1	CSAKQGTAGDPGFF
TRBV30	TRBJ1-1	CAWRLHLNTEAFF
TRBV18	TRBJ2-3	CASSPGGSSTDTQYF
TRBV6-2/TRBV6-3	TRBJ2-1	CASSDSGLAGDEQFF
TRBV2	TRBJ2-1	CASGWDSQYNEQFF
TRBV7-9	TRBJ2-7	CASSQQTGTQQYF
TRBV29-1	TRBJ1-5	CSVVAGGDQPQHF
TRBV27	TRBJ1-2	CASSLSAGGSYSYGYTF
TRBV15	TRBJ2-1	CATSRDRGQGSYNEQFF
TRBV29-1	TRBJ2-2	CSVPRDRAATGELFF
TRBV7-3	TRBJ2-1	CASTVLECNEQFF